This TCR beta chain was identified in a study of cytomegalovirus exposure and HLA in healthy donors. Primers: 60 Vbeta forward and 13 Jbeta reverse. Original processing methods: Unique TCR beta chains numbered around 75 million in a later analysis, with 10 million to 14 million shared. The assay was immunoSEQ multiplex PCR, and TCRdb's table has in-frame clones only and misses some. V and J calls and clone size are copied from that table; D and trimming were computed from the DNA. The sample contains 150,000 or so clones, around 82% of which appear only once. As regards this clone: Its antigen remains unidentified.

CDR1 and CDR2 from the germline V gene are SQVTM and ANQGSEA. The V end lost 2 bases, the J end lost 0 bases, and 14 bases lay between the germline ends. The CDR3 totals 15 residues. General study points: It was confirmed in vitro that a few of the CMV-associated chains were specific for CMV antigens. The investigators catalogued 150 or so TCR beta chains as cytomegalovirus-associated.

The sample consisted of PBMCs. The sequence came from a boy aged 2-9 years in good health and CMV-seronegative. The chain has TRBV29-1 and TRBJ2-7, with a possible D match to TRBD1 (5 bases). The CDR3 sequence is CSVENRGHNSYEQYF. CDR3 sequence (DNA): TGCAGCGTTGAAAATCGAGGACACAACTCCTACGAGCAGTACTTC.